This T cell receptor beta chain was recovered during a study of T cells in localized non-small cell lung cancer. Points from the study as a whole: Among the top 100 tumor clones, a median approximately 55 appeared in adjacent lung.

The data were produced by immunoSEQ multiplex PCR, yet TCRdb's version contains in-frame clones alone and is incomplete. Seen here are 65,000 to 95,000 clones, roughly 80% observed once, and the top ten hold approximately 21%. About this clone itself: Its antigen is as yet unknown.

The CDR3 runs to 13 residues. Trimming cost V 0 bases and J 0 bases, with 4 bases left between them. The V gene's germline CDR1 is SGDLS and CDR2 YYNGEE. The material was PBMCs, obtained before any cancer treatment. V gene TRBV9 combines with J gene TRBJ2-7; D is unclear. This TCR came from a man between 40 and 70 years old with stage II squamous cell lung carcinoma. DNA of the CDR3: TGTGCCAGCAGCGTAGCTGGCTCCTACGAGCAGTACTTC. Protein product: CASSVAGSYEQYF.